This T cell receptor beta chain was obtained from a study of blood T cell repertoires in COVID-19. V dropped 2 bases and J dropped 8 bases, with 17 bases sitting between them. The CDR3 is 15 residues long. Produced via immunoSEQ multiplex PCR; TCRdb's table is partial and in-frame only. The repertoire holds about 75,000 clones, with roughly 88% as singletons. This clone has just a few counts. The clonotype comes from a human donor in a cohort sampled during active COVID-19. The chain joins TRBV5-3 to TRBJ1-5; weak D call: TRBD1 (6 bases). TRBV5-3 is identified as an open reading frame with a role that is uncertain. Material: peripheral blood. This chain's CDR3 is CARSLPGVFQKPQHF. In nucleotides, the CDR3 is TGTGCCAGAAGCTTACCAGGGGTCTTTCAAAAGCCCCAGCATTTT.